The 21 T cell receptor beta chains listed next were all sequenced from one sample in a study of shared clonotypes between healthy human individuals. Profiled with immunoSEQ multiplex PCR; TCRdb holds only in-frame clones, not every one. The sample has some 2,000,000 clones, roughly 94% seen once. Sequenced sample: naive CD4+ T cells sorted from blood. Specified subset: CD45RA+ positively selected. Source of these receptors: a man in his late teens or twenties in good health.

The chain uses TRBV30 and TRBJ1-5; maybe TRBD1 (5 bases). The CDR3 is 13 residues long. Trimming left V 4 bases short and J 5 bases short, with 12 bases between. Germline CDR1 GTSNPN, CDR2 SVGIG (reference sequence). The CDR3 reads CAWNDRDDQPQHF. The DNA of the CDR3 is TGTGCCTGGAACGACAGAGATGATCAGCCCCAGCATTTT.

The V gene is TRBV6-1, the J gene TRBJ2-2; TRBD1 matches at 7 bases. V lost 6 bases to trimming and J lost 4 bases; unmatched junction nucleotides: 5. This CDR3 is 14 amino acids long. Per germline, CDR1 MNHNS and CDR2 SASEGT. This CDR3 reads CASRADRSTGELFF. The CDR3 bases are TGTGCCAGCAGGGCGGACAGGTCCACCGGGGAGCTGTTTTTT.

In this sample, this clone turned up once. V and J are TRBV7-9 and TRBJ1-4; TRBD1 is a possible D gene (5 bases). CDR1 and CDR2 (germline): SEHNR, FQNEAQ (reference sequence). V lost 2 bases and J 8 bases, leaving 18 bases between the germline ends. The CDR3 runs 16 residues. In nucleotides, the CDR3 is TGTGCCAGCAGCTTACCCGCGGCTCCAGGGTTGGAAAAACTGTTTTTT. It is translated as CASSLPAAPGLEKLFF.

The J gene is TRBJ2-1, the V gene TRBV11-2; 8 bases map to TRBD2. There are 15 residues in the CDR3. After removal of 1 base from V and 7 bases from J, the junction contained 6 bases not matched to a gene. Germline CDR1 SGHAT, CDR2 FQNNGV. As DNA, the CDR3 is TGTGCCAGCAGCTTAGTTAGCGGGGTCACGAATGAGCAGTTCTTC. Translated: CASSLVSGVTNEQFF.

This clone was counted a single time. This chain uses TRBV2 with TRBJ1-5; TRBD1 agrees at 11 bases. CDR1 is SNHLY and CDR2 is FYNNEI in the germline V gene. CDR3 length equals 16 residues. With 3 bases clipped from V and 6 bases from J, the junction kept 7 bases outside the gene matches. CDR3 coding DNA: TGTGCCAGCAGTGATGTGGACAGGGGGCTGTCTCAGCCCCAGCATTTT. Translated: CASSDVDRGLSQPQHF. Filled out from reference TRBV2 and TRBJ1-5, the complete variable domain reads EPEVTQTPSHQVTQMGQEVILRCVPISNHLYFYWYRQILGQKVEFLVSFYNNEISEKSEIFDDQFSVERPDGSNFTLKIRSTKLEDSAMYFCASSDVDRGLSQPQHFGDGTRLSIL.

This rearrangement joins TRBV28 to TRBJ2-7; D possibly uses TRBD1 or TRBD2 (6 bases each). CDR3 length: 18 amino acids. The V gene's germline CDR1 is MDHEN and CDR2 SYDVKM. With 1 base removed from V and 0 bases from J, the gap between germline ends came to 19 bases. Here the CDR3 reads CASSLSGAGTPSSYEQYF. CDR3 DNA sequence: TGTGCCAGCAGTTTATCAGGGGCCGGGACTCCTAGCTCCTACGAGCAGTACTTC. The full variable domain, rest sourced from reference TRBV28 and TRBJ2-7, is DVKVTQSSRYLVKRTGEKVFLECVQDMDHENMFWYRQDPGLGLRLIYFSYDVKMKEKGDIPEGYSVSREKKERFSLILESASTNQTSMYLCASSLSGAGTPSSYEQYFGPGTRLTVT.

The rearrangement links TRBV7-6 to TRBJ2-2, with D possibly TRBD2 on 6 matching bases. In germline, CDR1 is SGHVS, CDR2 FNYEAQ. Between the trimmed V and J ends, which lost 4 bases and 6 bases, there was a span of 18 bases. The CDR3 totals 16 residues. CDR3 sequence reads: CASSSPAGRAPGELFF. CDR3 DNA: TGTGCCAGCAGCTCCCCAGCCGGGAGAGCCCCCGGGGAGCTGTTTTTT.

The chain couples TRBV7-2 to TRBJ1-6, with 7 bases identical to TRBD1. CDR1 is SGHTA, CDR2 FQGNSA, per germline. Trimming removed 1 base from V and 6 bases from J; junction bases left unmatched: 6. This CDR3 has 16 residues. DNA of the CDR3: TGTGCCAGCAGCTTAGGGGCCCCAGGGGGTAATTCACCCCTCCACTTT. Protein product: CASSLGAPGGNSPLHF.

The chain has TRBV30 and TRBJ2-7; 8 bases fit TRBD1. CDR3 length: 15 amino acids. V dropped 0 bases and J dropped 1; count of bases not matched to a gene: 5. CDR1 GTSNPN and CDR2 SVGIG come from the germline V gene (reference sequence). CDR3 amino acids: CAWSVRDRISYEQYF. DNA of the CDR3: TGTGCCTGGAGTGTAAGGGACAGGATTTCCTACGAGCAGTACTTC.

This chain connects TRBV7-9 to TRBJ1-4; D perhaps matches TRBD1 (5 bases). Germline V lookup: CDR1 SEHNR, CDR2 FQNEAQ (reference sequence). The CDR3 is 15 amino acids. V lost 1 base and J lost 4, with 10 bases in between. The DNA of the CDR3 is TGTGCCAGCAGCTTAGAATCGACAGTTAATGAAAAACTGTTTTTT. Amino acids: CASSLESTVNEKLFF. The full variable domain, completed using reference TRBV7-9 and TRBJ1-4, is DTGVSQNPRHKITKRGQNVTFRCDPISEHNRLYWYRQTLGQGPEFLTYFQNEAQLEKSRLLSDRFSAERPKGSFSTLEIQRTEQGDSAMYLCASSLESTVNEKLFFGSGTQLSVL.

The V and J genes are TRBV9 and TRBJ2-3; possible D gene TRBD1, 5 bases. Per the germline V gene, CDR1 is SGDLS and CDR2 is YYNGEE. The CDR3 totals 14 residues. Between the trimmed V and J ends, which lost 0 bases and 2 bases, there was a span of 7 bases. Here the CDR3 DNA reads TGTGCCAGCAGCGTAGACAGGCTCACAGATACGCAGTATTTT. This translates into CASSVDRLTDTQYF.

V and J are TRBV2 and TRBJ1-4; no firm D call. Germline CDR1 SNHLY, CDR2 FYNNEI. V was pared by 8 bases and J by 0 bases, with 7 bases between. This CDR3 is built from 13 residues. The CDR3, as DNA: TGTGCCAGCGGCGGAACAACTAATGAAAAACTGTTTTTT. As protein: CASGGTTNEKLFF.

The chain combines TRBV6-6 with TRBJ1-1; D gene unclear. The CDR3 is 12 amino acids. CDR1 MNHNY and CDR2 SVGAGI come from the germline V gene (reference sequence). Trimming took 4 bases from V and 4 from J, leaving 7 bases between them. The CDR3 loop reads CASSLHRTEAFF. CDR3 nucleotide sequence: TGTGCCAGCAGTTTGCACCGCACTGAAGCTTTCTTT.

This chain joins TRBV5-1 and TRBJ1-2, with D perhaps TRBD1 (6 bases). Germline-derived CDR1 and CDR2 are SGHRS and YFSETQ. The CDR3 loop spans 11 amino acids. Trimming took off 7 bases at V and 5 bases at J, with 9 bases between the two ends. CDR3 nucleotide sequence: TGCGCCAGCGGGGGGGCGTATGGCTACACCTTC. It is translated as CASGGAYGYTF.

The count of this clone is one. The chain couples TRBV30 to TRBJ1-1; D may be TRBD1 (6 bases). The CDR3 runs 15 residues. Germline V gene lookup returns CDR1 GTSNPN and CDR2 SVGIG (reference sequence). V was pared by 2 bases and J by 1 base, with 14 bases between. CDR3 loop: CAWSRKDRTNTEAFF. The CDR3 DNA reads as TGTGCCTGGAGTCGGAAGGACAGAACGAACACTGAAGCTTTCTTT.

This sequence joins TRBV4-3 and TRBJ2-1, with 7 positions matching TRBD1. V trimming: 7 bases; J trimming: 9 bases; junction bases outside the gene matches: 12. The CDR3 covers 14 residues. In germline, CDR1 is LGHNA, CDR2 YSLEER. CDR3 residues: CASKNRQGQGEQFF. CDR3 nucleotide sequence: TGCGCCAGCAAGAATCGACAGGGTCAAGGTGAGCAGTTCTTC.

The chain joins TRBV9 to TRBJ2-3; D ambiguous. Germline V gives CDR1 SGDLS, CDR2 YYNGEE. V lost 4 bases and J lost 5, with 17 bases in between. The CDR3 loop spans 15 amino acids. CDR3 bases: TGTGCCAGCAGCCCTACGGACCGCGTCATAGATACGCAGTATTTT. Protein: CASSPTDRVIDTQYF.

The V call is TRBV5-1, the J call TRBJ2-3; the D gene could be TRBD1 or TRBD2 (5 bases each). CDR3 size: 15 residues. V was clipped by 1 base and J by 0 bases, with 9 bases between them. The V gene's germline CDR1 is SGHRS and CDR2 YFSETQ. CDR3 residues: CASSLNWGSTDTQYF. The CDR3 DNA follows: TGCGCCAGCAGCTTGAACTGGGGGAGCACAGATACGCAGTATTTT.

This clone was seen only once. V and J are TRBV18 and TRBJ2-6, with TRBD2 as a possible D gene (5 bases). V lost 3 bases and J lost 2, with 20 bases in between. The CDR3 runs 19 residues. Germline V gene lookup returns CDR1 KGHSH and CDR2 LQKENI. CDR3 in amino acids: CASSPKSRARVTGANVLTF. In nucleotides, the CDR3 is TGTGCCAGCTCACCGAAATCGCGGGCTCGGGTGACTGGGGCCAACGTCCTGACTTTC.

The J gene is TRBJ2-3, the V gene TRBV18; D gene unclear. Germline CDR1 KGHSH, CDR2 LQKENI. Between the trimmed V and J ends, which lost 8 bases and 4 bases, there was a span of 19 bases. The CDR3 has 15 amino acids. CDR3 nucleotides: TGTGCCAGCCCTCCAGTTCCCCTGGGGTCAGATACGCAGTATTTT. Translating it yields CASPPVPLGSDTQYF. Filled out from reference TRBV18 and TRBJ2-3, the complete variable domain reads NAGVMQNPRHLVRRRGQEARLRCSPMKGHSHVYWYRQLPEEGLKFMVYLQKENIIDESGMPKERFSAEFPKEGPSILRIQQVVRGDSAAYFCASPPVPLGSDTQYFGPGTRLTVL.

The J gene is TRBJ2-2, the V gene TRBV29-1, with 10 bases matching TRBD2. The CDR3 consists of 16 residues. Germline values: CDR1 SQVTM, CDR2 ANQGSEA. The junction had 8 bases not matched to a gene; V was cut back by 7 bases and J by 0 bases. For the CDR3, the DNA is TGCAGCGCGCTGCCTAGCGGGAGACCGAACACCGGGGAGCTGTTTTTT. The encoded protein is CSALPSGRPNTGELFF.